This T cell receptor beta chain was observed in a study of T cell repertoires in cytomegalovirus infection. Across the whole study: Signatures in public TCR beta sequences pointed to both CMV infection and matching HLA type.

The V gene end was trimmed by 1 base and the J gene end by 5 bases; junction bases not matched to a gene: 3. Germline-derived CDR1 and CDR2 are LGHNT and FRNRAP. The CDR3 is made up of 15 amino acids. This clonotype was seen more than once but under ten times. Its specificity is not known. MiXCR, run by TCRdb on the reads, gives a single entry per CDR3 protein. Of hundreds of thousands of distinct CDR3 sequences listed, roughly 33% are singletons. The chain recombines TRBV12-5 with TRBJ2-3; 10 nucleotides match TRBD1. The sequence came from a human donor in good health (CMV status not recorded). Some clones in this sample may be carry-over from other donors' samples. The specimen comprised cultured PBMCs, sampled from culture after CMV antigen stimulation. CDR3 sequence (DNA): TGTGCTAGTGGTTTGGACGGACAGGGGGGAGATACGCAGTATTTT. The encoded protein is CASGLDGQGGDTQYF.